This passage covers 28 T cell receptor beta chains from one sample sequenced in a study of OX40 agonist ivuxolimab in advanced cancers. The assay was immunoSEQ multiplex PCR, and TCRdb's table has in-frame clones only and misses some. The repertoire holds nearly 80,000 clones, with 90% to 95% as singletons. Sequencing was performed on CD4+ or CD8+ T cells sorted from blood, taken in a trial of the OX40 agonist ivuxolimab. The receptors here all came from an adult with an advanced solid tumor such as melanoma, head and neck, liver or kidney cancer.

This chain uses TRBV14 with TRBJ2-1; 9 bases align to TRBD2. V lost 3 bases and J lost 4; bases outside the gene matches: 10. The CDR3 is 17 amino acids. Germline-derived CDR1 and CDR2 are SGHDN and FVKESK. The CDR3 spells CASSHPGAGGPYNEQFF. CDR3 in DNA: TGTGCCAGCAGCCATCCGGGTGCGGGAGGGCCTTACAATGAGCAGTTCTTC.

The chain employs TRBV7-3 and TRBJ2-2; D is uncertain. V was trimmed by 1 base and J by 0 bases, leaving 18 bases between them. Germline V gives CDR1 SGHTA, CDR2 FQGTGA. The CDR3 spans 19 residues. CDR3 sequence: CASSLNHGLMTANTGELFF. CDR3 DNA: TGTGCCAGCAGCTTAAACCACGGGTTGATGACGGCGAACACCGGGGAGCTGTTTTTT.

This clone has a single count. The chain couples TRBV4-2 to TRBJ2-7, with 9 nucleotides matching TRBD1. CDR1 is LGHNA and CDR2 is YNFKEQ in the germline V gene. CDR3 size: 16 residues. V was clipped by 1 base and J by 3 bases; unmatched bases: 7. The CDR3 bases are TGTGCCAGCAGCCAAGGATTCACGACAGGGGGCTACGAGCAGTACTTC. Protein: CASSQGFTTGGYEQYF.

The CDR3 coding sequence is TGTGCCAGCAGCTCAGGGACTAGCGGATACAATGAGCAGTTCTTC. Amino acid sequence: CASSSGTSGYNEQFF. The chain recombines TRBV7-3 with TRBJ2-1, with 11 bases lining up with TRBD2. V shed 4 bases, J shed 4 bases, and the junction held 3 bases outside the gene matches. The CDR3 sequence is 15 residues long. CDR1 SGHTA and CDR2 FQGTGA come from the germline V gene.

In this sample, this clone turned up once. Other DNA sequences within the sample encode an identical CDR3. This CDR3 reads CASSLQGYTEAFF. The CDR3 region has the DNA TGTGCCAGCAGCTTGCAGGGGTACACTGAAGCTTTCTTT. The J gene is TRBJ1-1, the V gene TRBV5-4; D might be TRBD1 (6 bases). Germline V gene sequence: CDR1 SGHNT, CDR2 YYREEE (reference sequence). The CDR3 length is 13 residues. Trimming pared 1 base from V and 3 bases from J, leaving 7 bases between.

The rearrangement uses TRBV7-6 and TRBJ2-7; TRBD2 aligns across 7 bases. Trimming took 5 bases from V and 0 from J; bases not matched to a gene: 7. Germline V gene lookup returns CDR1 SGHVS and CDR2 FNYEAQ. CDR3 size: 15 residues. CDR3 region: CASSPALASSYEQYF. The CDR3 DNA sequence: TGTGCCAGCAGCCCTGCACTAGCGTCCTCCTACGAGCAGTACTTC. Combining the CDR3 with reference TRBV7-6 and TRBJ2-7 gives the whole variable domain GAGVSQSPRYKVTKRGQDVALRCDPISGHVSLYWYRQALGQGPEFLTYFNYEAQQDKSGLPNDRFSAERPEGSISTLTIQRTEQRDSAMYRCASSPALASSYEQYFGPGTRLTVT.

The gene calls are TRBV28 and TRBJ1-1; weak D call: TRBD1 (5 bases). Germline V CDR1 and CDR2: MDHEN, SYDVKM. Trimming took 4 bases from V and 0 from J, leaving 18 bases between them. This CDR3 has 17 amino acids. The CDR3 nucleotides are TGTGCCAGCAGTTCTCAAACAGAGGGGCGTGTGAACACTGAAGCTTTCTTT. This encodes CASSSQTEGRVNTEAFF.

This clone occurred once. The V gene is TRBV2, the J gene TRBJ2-2; TRBD1 is a possible D gene (6 bases). Germline CDR1 reads SNHLY; CDR2 reads FYNNEI. V dropped 8 bases and J dropped 5 bases, with 15 bases sitting between them. The length of the CDR3 is 14 residues. The CDR3 DNA sequence: TGTGCCAGCTCGGGACACCTAGGAACCGGGGAGCTGTTTTTT. Its protein product is CASSGHLGTGELFF.

The J gene is TRBJ2-6, the V gene TRBV18, with no clear D. CDR1 and CDR2 from the germline V gene are KGHSH and LQKENI. The germline V and J ends were trimmed by 3 bases and 0 bases, with 6 bases remaining between them. The CDR3 is made up of 15 amino acids. Here the CDR3 reads CASSPTASGANVLTF. CDR3 bases: TGTGCCAGCTCACCCACGGCCTCTGGGGCCAACGTCCTGACTTTC.

V usage is TRBV29-1 and J usage is TRBJ2-5; TRBD2 is a possible D gene (6 bases). The V gene's germline CDR1 is SQVTM and CDR2 ANQGSEA. V gave up 7 bases and J gave up 0 bases, with 21 bases separating them. The CDR3 runs 16 residues. The CDR3 region is CSALGTARSYQETQYF. In DNA form, the CDR3 reads TGCAGCGCCCTGGGGACTGCTCGTTCCTACCAAGAGACCCAGTACTTC.

The V and J genes are TRBV15 and TRBJ2-7, with 11 bases aligning to TRBD2. This CDR3 is 15 amino acids long. Looked up from germline, CDR1 is LNHNV and CDR2 is YYDKDF (reference sequence). Trimming removed 2 bases from V and 6 bases from J; junction bases left unmatched: 6. The CDR3 DNA reads as TGTGCCACCAGCAGATCGGGACTAGCGGAACCCGAGCAGTACTTC. It yields the protein CATSRSGLAEPEQYF. Full variable domain (rest looked up from reference TRBV15 and TRBJ2-7): DAMVIQNPRYQVTQFGKPVTLSCSQTLNHNVMYWYQQKSSQAPKLLFHYYDKDFNNEADTPDNFQSRRPNTSFCFLDIRSPGLGDTAMYLCATSRSGLAEPEQYFGPGTRLTVT.

The chain employs TRBV28 and TRBJ2-7, with D hard to call. The germline V gene has CDR1 MDHEN and CDR2 SYDVKM. Trimming removed 3 bases from V and 0 bases from J, with 15 bases in between. The length of the CDR3 is 16 residues. This CDR3 reads CASSLVIRPSSYEQYF. The DNA for the CDR3 is TGTGCCAGCAGTTTGGTAATTAGGCCGAGCTCCTACGAGCAGTACTTC.

This clone was seen once. The chain is built from TRBV9 and TRBJ2-1, with a possible D match to TRBD2 (7 bases). The length of the CDR3 is 15 residues. V gave up 2 bases and J gave up 4 bases, with 13 bases separating them. Germline loops: CDR1 SGDLS, CDR2 YYNGEE. The CDR3 sequence is CASSVGGAGYNEQFF. The CDR3 DNA is TGTGCCAGCAGCGTTGGGGGGGCAGGTTACAATGAGCAGTTCTTC.

This clone was observed once. This chain uses TRBV19 with TRBJ2-7; D not resolved. Germline CDR1 and CDR2: LNHDA and SQIVND (reference sequence). This CDR3 has 14 amino acids. V was trimmed by 1 base and J by 5 bases, leaving 12 bases between them. CDR3 DNA sequence: TGTGCCAGTAGTATAGTACACAAAGAGAACGAGCAGTACTTC. Amino acid sequence: CASSIVHKENEQYF.

The chain has TRBV7-9 and TRBJ2-7, with D perhaps matching TRBD2 (5 bases). V shed 1 base and J shed 3 bases, with 7 bases lying between them. This CDR3 has 13 amino acids. Germline CDR1 reads SEHNR; CDR2 reads FQNEAQ (reference sequence). CDR3 loop: CASSLGGYYEQYF. CDR3 DNA sequence: TGTGCCAGCAGCTTAGGCGGGTACTACGAGCAGTACTTC.

The J gene is TRBJ2-1, the V gene TRBV23-1; D might be TRBD2 (6 bases). TRBV23-1 is an open reading frame whose function is uncertain. CDR3 length: 18 residues. V was trimmed by 4 bases and J by 8 bases, leaving 27 bases between them. The CDR3 sequence: CASSPIRDGGPYWDEQFF. The CDR3 DNA reads as TGCGCCAGCAGTCCCATCCGGGACGGGGGACCGTATTGGGATGAGCAGTTCTTC.

V usage is TRBV18 and J usage is TRBJ2-3; D may be TRBD2 (6 bases). Trimming removed 4 bases at V and 5 bases at J, with 22 bases between. The CDR3 extends over 17 amino acids. Germline loops: CDR1 KGHSH, CDR2 LQKENI. The CDR3 bases are TGTGCCAGCTCACGAAGTTGGACTACTCATGGCGGAGATACGCAGTATTTT. It is translated as CASSRSWTTHGGDTQYF.

The rearrangement uses TRBV9 and TRBJ1-2; D is perhaps TRBD1 (5 bases). The CDR3 runs to 17 residues. V lost 0 bases and J lost 0, with 15 bases in between. The germline CDR1 and CDR2 sequences are SGDLS and YYNGEE. In DNA form, the CDR3 reads TGTGCCAGCAGCGTAGCTCCCCAGGGTCGAGCTAACTATGGCTACACCTTC. It yields the protein CASSVAPQGRANYGYTF.

The chain joins TRBV27 to TRBJ2-7; no clear D gene. V shed 0 bases and J shed 3 bases, with 12 bases lying between them. Germline loops: CDR1 MNHEY, CDR2 SMNVEV (reference sequence). This CDR3 spans 15 amino acids. The CDR3 nucleotides read TGTGCCAGCAGTTTATCGTTGACCCTCGGCTACGAGCAGTACTTC. Residues: CASSLSLTLGYEQYF.

A single count supports this clone. J is TRBJ2-1 and V is TRBV5-4; TRBD2 matches 11 bases. Per germline, CDR1 SGHNT and CDR2 YYREEE (reference sequence). After removal of 0 bases from V and 2 bases from J, the junction contained 4 bases not matched to a gene. The CDR3 is 17 residues long. The CDR3 DNA reads TGTGCCAGCAGCTTGGCGGGACTAGCGGTTACCTACAATGAGCAGTTCTTC. Translating gives CASSLAGLAVTYNEQFF.

The V call is TRBV11-1, the J call TRBJ1-2, with TRBD1 as a possible D gene (6 bases). CDR3 size: 15 residues. Germline V gene sequence: CDR1 SGHAT, CDR2 FQDESV (reference sequence). Trimming stripped 0 bases from V and 4 bases from J, with 12 bases between. The CDR3 DNA sequence: TGTGCCAGCAGCTTAGCGGGGGGGCTCGGCTATGGCTACACCTTC. Encoded protein: CASSLAGGLGYGYTF. The full variable domain, completed using reference TRBV11-1 and TRBJ1-2, is EAEVAQSPRYKITEKSQAVAFWCDPISGHATLYWYRQILGQGPELLVQFQDESVVDDSQLPKDRFSAERLKGVDSTLKIQPAELGDSAMYLCASSLAGGLGYGYTFGSGTRLTVV.

The chain employs TRBV7-2 and TRBJ2-7; 10 positions agree with TRBD2. The CDR3 spans 14 residues. V shed 4 bases, J shed 3 bases, and the junction held 3 bases outside the gene matches. Germline V gene data show CDR1 as SGHTA and CDR2 as FQGNSA. The CDR3 loop is CASSWTSGNYEQYF. DNA for the CDR3: TGTGCCAGCAGCTGGACTAGCGGAAACTACGAGCAGTACTTC.

This chain links TRBV5-1 with TRBJ2-3; D perhaps matches TRBD2 (6 bases). This CDR3 is 17 amino acids long. Germline V gene lookup returns CDR1 SGHRS and CDR2 YFSETQ. Deletions cut 4 bases from V and 6 bases from J, with 24 bases between. CDR3 sequence: CASSAVIDPTGVDTQYF. The CDR3 coding sequence is TGCGCCAGCAGCGCCGTTATAGACCCCACGGGGGTGGATACGCAGTATTTT.

The CDR3 coding sequence is TGTGCCAGCAGTTACAAAGAGGCCTACGAGCAGTACTTC. This translates into CASSYKEAYEQYF. The chain is built from TRBV28 and TRBJ2-7; no clear D. The ends were cut back, 4 bases at V and 2 bases at J, with 9 bases in the middle. Germline values: CDR1 MDHEN, CDR2 SYDVKM. The CDR3 sequence is 13 residues long.

The chain has TRBV15 and TRBJ1-4; D gene unclear. V lost 3 bases and J 1 base, leaving 12 bases between the germline ends. The CDR3 has 16 residues. The germline gives CDR1 LNHNV, CDR2 YYDKDF (reference sequence). The chain's CDR3 is CATSRGSAGTNEKLFF. The CDR3 nucleotides are TGTGCCACCAGCAGGGGGTCCGCAGGAACTAATGAAAAACTGTTTTTT.

The chain links TRBV19 to TRBJ2-7; tentatively, D is TRBD1 (6 bases). The V end was cut by 0 bases, the J end by 3 bases, with 12 bases between. The germline gives CDR1 LNHDA, CDR2 SQIVND (reference sequence). The CDR3 contains 15 residues. CDR3 sequence: CASSIEHRADYEQYF. Written as DNA, the CDR3 is TGTGCCAGTAGTATAGAACACAGGGCTGACTACGAGCAGTACTTC.

The chain employs TRBV7-8 and TRBJ2-5, with D tentatively TRBD2 (6 bases). The germline CDR1 and CDR2 sequences are SGHVS and FQNEAQ. CDR3 size: 13 residues. Trimming removed 5 bases from V and 7 bases from J, with 14 bases in between. CDR3 coding DNA: TGTGCCAGCAGCGCCAGGGAGGAGGGGACCCAGTACTTC. This codes for CASSAREEGTQYF.

This chain links TRBV2 with TRBJ1-5; TRBD1 is a possible D gene (5 bases). CDR3 length: 14 residues. Germline V gene lookup returns CDR1 SNHLY and CDR2 FYNNEI. The V and J ends lost 3 bases and 4 bases respectively, with 10 bases between them. CDR3 bases: TGTGCCAGCAGTGAGCACGGGGGGAATCAGCCCCAGCATTTT. Translation: CASSEHGGNQPQHF.